Each of the 26 T cell receptor beta chains below was sequenced from the same sample in a study of cytomegalovirus exposure and HLA in healthy donors. The PCR used 60 Vbeta and 13 Jbeta primers. Assay: immunoSEQ multiplex PCR; the TCRdb copy retains only in-frame clones and omits some. The sample comprises about 170,000 clones, 82% of which are singletons, and around 0.97% rests with the top ten. Material: PBMCs. The receptor source for this set is a girl aged 2-10 years in good health and CMV-seropositive.

V gene TRBV9 combines with J gene TRBJ2-4, with 7 bases identical to TRBD1. The germline V gene encodes CDR1 SGDLS and CDR2 YYNGEE. The CDR3 covers 14 residues. The trim removed 2 bases at V and 7 bases at J, leaving 6 bases unmatched. Here the CDR3 reads CASSVRQGGNIQYF. The CDR3 nucleotides are TGTGCCAGCAGCGTCCGACAGGGTGGGAACATTCAGTACTTC.

The V and J genes are TRBV29-1 and TRBJ2-7; D call uncertain. From germline, CDR1 is SQVTM and CDR2 ANQGSEA. CDR3 size: 14 residues. V shed 5 bases and J shed 0 bases, with 14 bases lying between them. This CDR3 is CSVSTVTSSYEQYF. The CDR3 DNA is TGCAGCGTTTCGACTGTCACGAGCTCCTACGAGCAGTACTTC.

V usage is TRBV7-9 and J usage is TRBJ2-3; 7 bases map to TRBD2. The CDR3 totals 15 residues. V lost 2 bases and J lost 3; bases outside the gene matches: 5. The V gene's germline CDR1 is SEHNR and CDR2 FQNEAQ (reference sequence). The CDR3 spells CASSLLADGTDTQYF. The DNA for the CDR3 is TGTGCCAGCAGCTTACTAGCGGACGGGACAGATACGCAGTATTTT.

V is TRBV11-1 and J is TRBJ2-3; tentatively, D is TRBD2 (5 bases). CDR3 length: 14 residues. V lost 5 bases, J lost 4 bases, and 13 bases lay in between. Germline V gene sequence: CDR1 SGHAT, CDR2 FQDESV (reference sequence). The CDR3 DNA sequence: TGTGCCAGCAGCCACAGCGGTAGCCCAGATACGCAGTATTTT. As protein: CASSHSGSPDTQYF.

The chain carries TRBV4-1 and TRBJ1-4; D may be TRBD1 (6 bases). Trimming cost V 0 bases and J 7 bases, with 15 bases left between them. From germline, CDR1 is MGHRA and CDR2 YSYEKL. This CDR3 is 16 amino acids long. CDR3 region: CASSQDPGAIGEKLFF. The DNA of the CDR3 is TGCGCCAGCAGCCAAGATCCAGGGGCGATCGGTGAAAAACTGTTTTTT.

The J gene is TRBJ1-2, the V gene TRBV6-1, with 7 bases aligning to TRBD1. CDR1 is MNHNS, CDR2 SASEGT, per germline. V was pared by 4 bases and J by 2 bases, with 7 bases of the junction left unmatched. CDR3 length: 15 amino acids. The CDR3 loop reads CASSGPPTGNYGYTF. The CDR3 DNA is TGTGCCAGCAGTGGGCCACCGACAGGGAACTATGGCTACACCTTC.

The chain has TRBV21-1 and TRBJ1-3; TRBD1, the table's D call, lacks a check against the DNA. TRBV21-1 is an annotated pseudogene. The length of the CDR3 is 16 residues. CDR3 bases: TGTGCCAGCAGCAAACCCAGAAACGAACCTGGAAACACCATATATTTT. Translated, it gives CASSKPRNEPGNTIYF.

The chain combines TRBV7-2 with TRBJ2-1; maybe TRBD2 (5 bases). There are 16 residues in the CDR3. Germline V lookup: CDR1 SGHTA, CDR2 FQGNSA. With 6 bases removed from V and 3 bases from J, the gap between germline ends came to 18 bases. DNA for the CDR3: TGTGCCAGCAGGCCTTTTAGCGCCACTCACTACAATGAGCAGTTCTTC. Translating gives CASRPFSATHYNEQFF.

The chain carries TRBV7-9 and TRBJ1-1, with TRBD1 matching over 7 bases. With V trimmed by 1 base and J by 1 base, 3 bases remained unmatched. From germline, CDR1 is SEHNR and CDR2 FQNEAQ (reference sequence). The CDR3 has 15 amino acids. Here the CDR3 reads CASSLGQGANTEAFF. The DNA for the CDR3 is TGTGCCAGCAGCTTAGGACAGGGTGCGAACACTGAAGCTTTCTTT.

This sequence joins TRBV5-6 and TRBJ1-2, with a weak D call TRBD1 (6 bases). The CDR3 consists of 14 residues. The germline CDR1 and CDR2 sequences are SGHDT and YYEEEE. The germline V and J ends were trimmed by 0 bases and 4 bases, with 10 bases remaining between them. Here the CDR3 DNA reads TGTGCCAGCAGCTTGGCCGACAGGATCTATGGCTACACCTTC. Residues: CASSLADRIYGYTF.

The chain carries TRBV10-3 and TRBJ1-1, with a possible D match to TRBD1 (5 bases). The CDR3 is 12 amino acids. V lost 8 bases to trimming and J lost 7 bases, with 14 bases between them. Germline values: CDR1 ENHRY, CDR2 SYGVKD. The DNA of the CDR3 is TGTGCCATCTCAGGCGGGGCAGGTGAAGCTTTCTTT. It specifies CAISGGAGEAFF.

The CDR3 here is CASSSGGLWNEQYF. DNA for the CDR3: TGTGCCAGCAGTTCAGGGGGTTTGTGGAACGAGCAGTACTTC. V usage is TRBV28 and J usage is TRBJ2-7, with 7 bases aligning to TRBD1. Trimming removed 4 bases from V and 5 bases from J; junction bases left unmatched: 8. CDR3 length: 14 residues. Germline V gene lookup returns CDR1 MDHEN and CDR2 SYDVKM.

The rearrangement joins TRBV27 to TRBJ2-1, with D perhaps matching TRBD2 (6 bases). The germline V gene encodes CDR1 MNHEY and CDR2 SMNVEV (reference sequence). V lost 5 bases to trimming and J lost 0 bases, with 14 bases between them. This CDR3 contains 16 residues. CDR3 protein: CASSPQRASSYNEQFF. DNA for the CDR3: TGTGCCAGCAGTCCCCAGCGGGCGAGCTCCTACAATGAGCAGTTCTTC.

For the CDR3, the DNA is TGTGCCAGCAGCCAGCTAGTCGCTAATGAGCAGTTCTTC. It specifies CASSQLVANEQFF. V usage is TRBV16 and J usage is TRBJ2-1; D uncertain. The CDR3 consists of 13 residues. Trimming removed 3 bases from V and 7 bases from J, with 10 bases in between. Germline CDR1 is KGHSY and CDR2 is FQNENV.

The gene calls are TRBV28 and TRBJ1-2, with a weak D call TRBD1 (6 bases). This CDR3 contains 16 residues. The ends were cut back, 3 bases at V and 4 bases at J, with 18 bases in the middle. CDR1 and CDR2 from the germline V gene are MDHEN and SYDVKM. CDR3 coding DNA: TGTGCCAGCAGTTTGGGGTACCAACCAGGGGCCTATGGCTACACCTTC. Its translation is CASSLGYQPGAYGYTF.

The rearrangement uses TRBV27 and TRBJ1-1, with D perhaps matching TRBD1 (5 bases). The CDR3 totals 14 residues. In germline, CDR1 is MNHEY, CDR2 SMNVEV (reference sequence). V was clipped by 3 bases and J by 0 bases, with 8 bases between them. CDR3 sequence reads: CASSLEGLNTEAFF. Here the CDR3 DNA reads TGTGCCAGCAGTTTGGAGGGGCTGAACACTGAAGCTTTCTTT.

The chain has TRBV2 and TRBJ2-5, with TRBD1 as a possible D gene (6 bases). From germline, CDR1 is SNHLY and CDR2 FYNNEI. V shed 6 bases and J shed 5 bases, with 22 bases lying between them. This CDR3 is 16 amino acids long. CDR3 region: CASRIGGRGLFETQYF. Here the CDR3 DNA reads TGTGCCAGCAGAATAGGAGGCAGGGGATTGTTTGAGACCCAGTACTTC.

The chain is built from TRBV28 and TRBJ1-1; TRBD1 might be the D (5 bases). V was shortened by 1 base and J by 5 bases, with 17 bases between the two germline ends. This CDR3 comprises 16 residues. Germline CDR1 MDHEN, CDR2 SYDVKM. CDR3 amino acids: CASSLYGNRWGTEAFF. The CDR3 region has the DNA TGTGCCAGCAGTTTATACGGAAACAGGTGGGGTACTGAAGCTTTCTTT.

The chain employs TRBV15 and TRBJ2-7; D might be TRBD1 (6 bases). The CDR3 is 15 residues long. Germline V gene data show CDR1 as LNHNV and CDR2 as YYDKDF (reference sequence). The V and J ends lost 0 bases and 2 bases respectively, with 11 bases between them. CDR3 residues: CATSRDEGHPYEQYF. CDR3 in DNA: TGTGCCACCAGCAGAGATGAGGGACATCCCTACGAGCAGTACTTC.

This chain links TRBV11-2 with TRBJ1-1; no reliable D call. Germline values: CDR1 SGHAT, CDR2 FQNNGV. Trimming left V 0 bases short and J 3 bases short, with 11 bases between. This CDR3 spans 15 amino acids. Written as DNA, the CDR3 is TGTGCCAGCAGCTTAGAAGGCGGGAGTTACACTGAAGCTTTCTTT. It codes for CASSLEGGSYTEAFF.

This clone was counted between two and nine times. The gene calls are TRBV14 and TRBJ2-3, with 8 bases fitting TRBD2. The trim removed 4 bases at V and 4 bases at J, leaving 10 bases unmatched. The CDR3 has 16 amino acids. Germline CDR1 is SGHDN and CDR2 is FVKESK. The CDR3 loop reads CASSRLGTRPPDTQYF. The CDR3 nucleotides are TGTGCCAGCAGCCGCCTCGGGACTAGGCCCCCAGATACGCAGTATTTT. Looking up the rest from reference TRBV14 and TRBJ2-3 gives the full variable domain: EAGVTQFPSHSVIEKGQTVTLRCDPISGHDNLYWYRRVMGKEIKFLLHFVKESKQDESGMPNNRFLAERTGGTYSTLKVQPAELEDSGVYFCASSRLGTRPPDTQYFGPGTRLTVL.

This rearrangement joins TRBV6-1 to TRBJ2-2; tentative D call: TRBD1 (8 bases). CDR1 and CDR2 from the germline V gene are MNHNS and SASEGT. The V end lost 3 bases, the J end lost 3 bases, and 14 bases lay between the germline ends. The CDR3 has 16 amino acids. The CDR3 DNA sequence: TGTGCCAGCAGTGATACAGGGGGGGTTGACACCGGGGAGCTGTTTTTT. It yields the protein CASSDTGGVDTGELFF.

J is TRBJ2-6 and V is TRBV19; 7 bases agree with TRBD1. V lost 6 bases and J lost 2; bases outside the gene matches: 7. This CDR3 contains 16 residues. In germline, CDR1 is LNHDA, CDR2 SQIVND (reference sequence). CDR3 sequence reads: CASSLTTGAGANVLTF. Here the CDR3 DNA reads TGTGCCAGTAGCCTTACCACAGGGGCTGGGGCCAACGTCCTGACTTTC.

The chain is built from TRBV10-3 and TRBJ1-1; TRBD1 is a possible D gene (5 bases). Between the trimmed V and J ends, which lost 3 bases and 7 bases, there was a span of 12 bases. CDR1 and CDR2 from the germline V gene are ENHRY and SYGVKD. The CDR3 is made up of 13 amino acids. The CDR3 DNA follows: TGTGCCATCAGTGATGTTGGGGGGGATGAAGCTTTCTTT. It codes for CAISDVGGDEAFF.

The chain combines TRBV2 with TRBJ1-1; D possibly corresponds to TRBD1 (6 bases). Germline V gene sequence: CDR1 SNHLY, CDR2 FYNNEI. Trimming stripped 2 bases from V and 4 bases from J, with 11 bases between. The CDR3 is 14 residues long. The CDR3 DNA reads TGTGCCAGCAGTGAACAGGGGTCGGGCACTGAAGCTTTCTTT. Translation gives CASSEQGSGTEAFF. Variable domain in full (rest from reference TRBV2 and TRBJ1-1): EPEVTQTPSHQVTQMGQEVILRCVPISNHLYFYWYRQILGQKVEFLVSFYNNEISEKSEIFDDQFSVERPDGSNFTLKIRSTKLEDSAMYFCASSEQGSGTEAFFGQGTRLTVV.

The chain joins TRBV21-1 to TRBJ2-5; the table's D gene call, TRBD2, was not cross checked with the DNA. TRBV21-1 is listed as a pseudogene. The length of the CDR3 is 16 residues. The CDR3 DNA sequence: TGTGCCAGCAGCAACCCTACTGTAGCGGTTCAAGAGACCCAGTACTTC. Its protein is CASSNPTVAVQETQYF.